This is a list of T cell receptor beta chains from one sample in a study of Ad26.COV2.S vaccination and SARS-CoV-2 variants. The data were produced by immunoSEQ multiplex PCR, yet TCRdb's version contains in-frame clones alone and is incomplete. The data hold around 340,000 clones, with 80% to 90% observed a single time. The sequencing here drew on peripheral blood, taken in a trial of Ad26.COV2.S vaccine versus placebo. The source is a person between 18 and 65 years old who received the Ad26.COV2.S COVID-19 vaccine or a placebo. Each CDR3 is given with its conserved first and last residue. Fields, in order: J gene, V gene, D gene, clone size, CDR3 DNA, CDR3 protein. D genes are given only for firm matches. Clone size is not always given. Where it is, it says once, few, many or a class for expanded clones.

>TRBJ1-4|TRBV5-4|TRBD1|-
TGTGCCAGCAGCTTGCAGGGGGCAACTAATGAAAAACTGTTTTTT
CASSLQGATNEKLFF
>TRBJ2-2|TRBV6-1|-|-
TGTGCCAGCAGCGGCGACCGTTACTCCGGGGAGCTGTTTTTT
CASSGDRYSGELFF
>TRBJ2-1|TRBV5-1|-|-
TGCGCCAGCAGCTTGGTCCTGGCCTCTCCTGTTGAGCAGTTCTTC
CASSLVLASPVEQFF
>TRBJ2-3|TRBV6-4|TRBD1|-
TGTGCCAGCAGCGTAGGGACAGGGGGCCCAGATACGCAGTATTTT
CASSVGTGGPDTQYF
>TRBJ2-7|TRBV5-6|-|-
TGTGCCAGCAGTTCGACTGGGGGAGCCCTCTACGAGCAGTACTTC
CASSSTGGALYEQYF
>TRBJ2-3|TRBV27|-|-
TGTGCCAGCAGTGCCCACGACAGAGGGGGAAGCACAGATACGCAGTATTTT
CASSAHDRGGSTDTQYF
>TRBJ2-5|TRBV5-1|TRBD2|-
TGCGCCAGCAGCCCCTTGGGAGGCGGGAGAGCCCAAGAGACCCAGTACTTC
CASSPLGGGRAQETQYF
>TRBJ2-5|TRBV7-2|TRBD1|-
TGTGCCAGCAGCTACGACAGGGGAGAGACCCAGTACTTC
CASSYDRGETQYF
>TRBJ1-1|TRBV27|-|once
TGTGCCAGCAGCAAAACCAGGGAGGTAGTCACTGAAGCTTTCTTT
CASSKTREVVTEAFF
>TRBJ2-7|TRBV4-1|-|-
TGCGCCAGCAGCCACCAGGGGTCCTACGAGCAGTACTTC
CASSHQGSYEQYF
>TRBJ2-7|TRBV13|TRBD2|few
TGTGCCAGCAGCACGGGACTAGCGAGAAACGAGCAGTACTTC
CASSTGLARNEQYF
>TRBJ2-2|TRBV24-1|TRBD1|few
TGTGCCACAGGGGACAGGGTGAACACCGGGGAGCTGTTTTTT
CATGDRVNTGELFF
>TRBJ1-2|TRBV6-1|TRBD1|-
TGTGCCAGCAGTGAAGTTGAATGGACAGGGGGAGGCTACACCTTC
CASSEVEWTGGGYTF
>TRBJ2-7|TRBV13|TRBD2|-
TGTGCCAGCAGTCGGGGGGCCTACGAGCAGTACTTC
CASSRGAYEQYF
>TRBJ2-7|TRBV5-1|TRBD1|-
TGCGCCAGCAGCTCTTGGACAGGGGGTACCTACGAGCAGTACTTC
CASSSWTGGTYEQYF
>TRBJ2-5|TRBV5-6|-|few
TGTGCCAGCAGCACCCGACAGGGAGGAGGAGAGACCCAGTACTTC
CASSTRQGGGETQYF
>TRBJ1-5|TRBV27|TRBD1|-
TGTGCCAGCAGCCCCTGGGACAGGTCGAGCAATCAGCCCCAGCATTTT
CASSPWDRSSNQPQHF
>TRBJ2-1|TRBV27|-|-
TGTGCCAGCAGTCCGGGGGACCCCCGGAGGTACAATGAGCAGTTCTTC
CASSPGDPRRYNEQFF
>TRBJ1-4|TRBV7-2|-|-
TGTGCCAGCAGCTTAGGGTGGAGGAATGAAAAACTGTTTTTT
CASSLGWRNEKLFF
>TRBJ1-5|TRBV19|-|few
TGTGCCAGTACCAACTTAGGTGGGGGTCAGCCCCAGCATTTT
CASTNLGGGQPQHF
>TRBJ1-5|TRBV6-6|-|-
TGTGCCAGCAGTTACCCGAGGGGGAATAGCAATCAGCCCCAGCATTTT
CASSYPRGNSNQPQHF
>TRBJ2-2|TRBV27|-|-
TGTGCCAGCAGAACCCCCGGGAAACTAACCGGGGAGCTGTTTTTT
CASRTPGKLTGELFF
>TRBJ1-1|TRBV18|TRBD1|-
TGTGCCAGCTCACCACCGGGGACAGCGAACACTGAAGCTTTCTTT
CASSPPGTANTEAFF
>TRBJ2-7|TRBV2|-|-
TGTGCCAGCAGTGCCCGGAGCGAGCAGTACTTC
CASSARSEQYF